This T cell receptor (beta chain) was profiled in a study of blood T cell repertoires in COVID-19. Looked up from germline, CDR1 is MNHNS and CDR2 is SASEGT. This CDR3 region has 15 residues. The V segment lost 2 bases and the J segment 4 bases; nucleotides outside the gene matches: 5. TCRdb's table, derived via immunoSEQ multiplex PCR, lists solely in-frame clones and lacks some. The table has fewer than 350,000 clones, around 90% seen once; the top ten hold nearly 7%. Material for sequencing was peripheral blood. The source of this sequence is a woman aged 25 to 39 with COVID-19, enrolled during active disease. The J gene is TRBJ1-2, the V gene TRBV6-1; 9 positions agree with TRBD1. The CDR3 protein is CASSELGTGIYGYTF. The CDR3 region has the DNA TGTGCCAGCAGTGAACTGGGGACAGGGATCTATGGCTACACCTTC.